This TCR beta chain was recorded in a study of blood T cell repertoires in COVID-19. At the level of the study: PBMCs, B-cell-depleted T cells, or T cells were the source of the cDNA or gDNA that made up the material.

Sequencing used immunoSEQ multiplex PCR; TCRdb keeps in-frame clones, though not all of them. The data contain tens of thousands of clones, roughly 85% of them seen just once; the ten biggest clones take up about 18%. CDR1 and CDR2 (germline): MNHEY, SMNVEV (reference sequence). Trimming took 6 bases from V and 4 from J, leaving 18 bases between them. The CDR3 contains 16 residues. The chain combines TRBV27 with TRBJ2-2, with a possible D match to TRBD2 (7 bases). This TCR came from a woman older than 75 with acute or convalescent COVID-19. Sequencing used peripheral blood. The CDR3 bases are TGTGCCAGCAGCGATGAGGGGGGGCGGGCCACCGGGGAGCTGTTTTTT. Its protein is CASSDEGGRATGELFF.